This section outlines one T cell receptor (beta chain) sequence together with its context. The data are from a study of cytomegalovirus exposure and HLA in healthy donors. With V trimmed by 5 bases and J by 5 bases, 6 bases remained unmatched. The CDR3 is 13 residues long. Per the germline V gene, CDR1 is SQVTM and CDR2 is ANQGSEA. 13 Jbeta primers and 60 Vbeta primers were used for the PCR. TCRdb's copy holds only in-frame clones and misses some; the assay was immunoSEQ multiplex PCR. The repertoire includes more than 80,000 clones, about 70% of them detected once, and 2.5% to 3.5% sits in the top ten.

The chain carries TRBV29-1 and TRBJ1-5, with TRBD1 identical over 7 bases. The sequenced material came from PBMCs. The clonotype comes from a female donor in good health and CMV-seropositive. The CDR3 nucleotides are TGCAGCGTTAAAGTCCAGGGGGATCAGCCCCAGCATTTT. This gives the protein CSVKVQGDQPQHF.